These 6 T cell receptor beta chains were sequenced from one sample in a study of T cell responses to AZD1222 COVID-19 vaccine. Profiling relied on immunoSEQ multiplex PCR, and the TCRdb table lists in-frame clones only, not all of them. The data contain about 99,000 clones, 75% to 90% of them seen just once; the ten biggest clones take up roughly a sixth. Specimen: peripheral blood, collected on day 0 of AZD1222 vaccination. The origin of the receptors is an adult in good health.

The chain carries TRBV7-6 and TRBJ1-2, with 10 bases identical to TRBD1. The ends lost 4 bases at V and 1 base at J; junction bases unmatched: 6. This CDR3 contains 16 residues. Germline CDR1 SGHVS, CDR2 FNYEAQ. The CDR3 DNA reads TGTGCCAGCAGCTATTCAGACAGGGGGCATAACTATGGCTACACCTTC. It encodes CASSYSDRGHNYGYTF. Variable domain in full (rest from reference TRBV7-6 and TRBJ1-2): GAGVSQSPRYKVTKRGQDVALRCDPISGHVSLYWYRQALGQGPEFLTYFNYEAQQDKSGLPNDRFSAERPEGSISTLTIQRTEQRDSAMYRCASSYSDRGHNYGYTFGSGTRLTVV.

The chain's CDR3 is CASSEEGQGYTEAFF. CDR3 in DNA: TGTGCCAGCAGTGAAGAGGGACAGGGATACACTGAAGCTTTCTTT. The rearrangement joins TRBV6-1 to TRBJ1-1; 9 bases agree with TRBD1. The germline gives CDR1 MNHNS, CDR2 SASEGT. V was pared by 1 base and J by 3 bases, with 3 bases of the junction left unmatched. The CDR3 covers 15 residues.

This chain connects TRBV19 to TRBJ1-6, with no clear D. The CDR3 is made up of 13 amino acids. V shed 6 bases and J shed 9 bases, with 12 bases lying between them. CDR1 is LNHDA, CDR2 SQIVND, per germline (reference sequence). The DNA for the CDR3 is TGTGCCAGTAGCCGGCAGCAAGGTTCACCCCTCCACTTT. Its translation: CASSRQQGSPLHF.

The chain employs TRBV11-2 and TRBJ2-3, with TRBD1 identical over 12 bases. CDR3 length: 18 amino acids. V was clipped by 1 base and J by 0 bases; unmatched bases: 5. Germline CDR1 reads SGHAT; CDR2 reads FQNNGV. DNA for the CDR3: TGTGCCAGCAGCTTAGTATCGGGACAGGGGGCGAGCACAGATACGCAGTATTTT. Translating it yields CASSLVSGQGASTDTQYF.

CDR3: CSASNVNYGYTF. The CDR3, as DNA: TGCAGTGCTAGTAACGTTAACTATGGCTACACCTTC. J is TRBJ1-2 and V is TRBV20-1; unclear D gene. The germline CDR1 and CDR2 sequences are DFQATT and SNEGSKA (reference sequence). V gave up 3 bases and J gave up 1 base, with 6 bases separating them. There are 12 residues in the CDR3.

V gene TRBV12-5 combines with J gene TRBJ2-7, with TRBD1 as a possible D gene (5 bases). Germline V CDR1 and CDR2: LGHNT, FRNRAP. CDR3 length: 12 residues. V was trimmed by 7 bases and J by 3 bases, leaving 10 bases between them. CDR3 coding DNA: TGTGCTAGTGCGGCAGGGATCTACGAGCAGTACTTC. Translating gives CASAAGIYEQYF.